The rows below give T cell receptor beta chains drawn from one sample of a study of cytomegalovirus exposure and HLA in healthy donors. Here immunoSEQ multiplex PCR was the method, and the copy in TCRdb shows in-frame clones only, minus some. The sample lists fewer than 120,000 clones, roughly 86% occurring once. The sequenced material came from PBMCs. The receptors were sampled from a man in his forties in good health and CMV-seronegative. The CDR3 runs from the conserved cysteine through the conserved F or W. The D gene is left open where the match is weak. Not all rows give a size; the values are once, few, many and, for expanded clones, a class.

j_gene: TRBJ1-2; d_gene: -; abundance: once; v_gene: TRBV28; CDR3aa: CASSLSWGGYGYTF; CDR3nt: TGTGCCAGCAGTTTATCTTGGGGGGGCTATGGCTACACCTTC
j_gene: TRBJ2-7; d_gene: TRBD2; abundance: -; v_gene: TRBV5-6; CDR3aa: CASSLAPSGGAYEQYF; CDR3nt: TGTGCCAGCAGCTTGGCCCCTAGCGGGGGGGCCTACGAGCAGTACTTC
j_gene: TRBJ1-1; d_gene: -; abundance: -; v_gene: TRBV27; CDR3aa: CASRLLPVAEAFF; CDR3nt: TGTGCCAGCAGACTACTTCCCGTAGCTGAAGCTTTCTTT
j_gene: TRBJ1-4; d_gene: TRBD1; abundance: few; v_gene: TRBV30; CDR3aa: CAWSVLGDRGNEKLFF; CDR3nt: TGTGCCTGGAGTGTACTCGGGGACAGGGGAAATGAAAAACTGTTTTTT
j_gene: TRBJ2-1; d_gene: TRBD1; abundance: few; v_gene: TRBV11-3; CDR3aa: CASSLDSTSPSGQKNEQFF; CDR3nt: TGTGCCAGCAGCTTAGATTCGACAAGCCCGTCGGGACAGAAAAATGAGCAGTTCTTC
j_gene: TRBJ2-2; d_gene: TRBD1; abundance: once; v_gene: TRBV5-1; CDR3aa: CASFTGGSGELFF; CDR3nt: TGCGCCAGCTTCACAGGGGGGTCCGGGGAGCTGTTTTTT
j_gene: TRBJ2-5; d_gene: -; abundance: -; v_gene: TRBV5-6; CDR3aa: CASSFRQGQETQYF; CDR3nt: TGTGCCAGCAGCTTTCGGCAGGGGCAAGAGACCCAGTACTTC
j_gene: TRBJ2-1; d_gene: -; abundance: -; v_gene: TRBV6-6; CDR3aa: CASSYLYPSSYNEQFF; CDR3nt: TGTGCCAGCAGTTACTTGTACCCCAGCTCCTACAATGAGCAGTTCTTC
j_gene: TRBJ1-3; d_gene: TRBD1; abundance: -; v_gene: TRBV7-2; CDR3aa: CASSLRGTGVSGNTIYF; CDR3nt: TGTGCCAGCAGCTTAAGAGGGACAGGGGTCTCTGGAAACACCATATATTTT
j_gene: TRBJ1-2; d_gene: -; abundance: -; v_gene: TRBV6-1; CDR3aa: CASSEDRVGGYTF; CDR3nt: TGTGCCAGCAGTGAAGACAGGGTAGGAGGCTACACCTTC
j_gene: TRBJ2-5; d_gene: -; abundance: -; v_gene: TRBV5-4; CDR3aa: CASSLNFQETQYF; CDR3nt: TGTGCCAGCAGCTTGAACTTCCAAGAGACCCAGTACTTC
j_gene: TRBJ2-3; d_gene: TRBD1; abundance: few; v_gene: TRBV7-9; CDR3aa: CASTSRDRAADTQYF; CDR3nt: TGTGCCAGCACCTCTCGGGACAGGGCGGCAGATACGCAGTATTTT
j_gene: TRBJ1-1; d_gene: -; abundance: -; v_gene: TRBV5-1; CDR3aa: CASSGGGTQAFF; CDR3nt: TGCGCCAGCAGCGGAGGAGGGACTCAAGCTTTCTTT
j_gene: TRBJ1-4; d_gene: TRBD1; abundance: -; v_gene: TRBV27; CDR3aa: CASSRLLRGHGEKLFF; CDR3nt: TGTGCCAGCAGTCGCTTACTCAGGGGGCACGGTGAAAAACTGTTTTTT
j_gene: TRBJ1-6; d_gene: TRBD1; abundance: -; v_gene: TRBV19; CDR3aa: CASRPSHRGTDSPLHF; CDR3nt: TGTGCCAGTAGACCTTCTCACAGGGGAACGGATTCACCCCTCCACTTT
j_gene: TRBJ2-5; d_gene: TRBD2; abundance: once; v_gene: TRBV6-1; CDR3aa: CASSPGLAETQYF; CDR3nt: TGTGCCAGCAGCCCCGGACTAGCGGAGACCCAGTACTTC
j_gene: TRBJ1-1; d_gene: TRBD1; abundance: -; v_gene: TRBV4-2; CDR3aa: CASSQDRGTEAFF; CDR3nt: TGTGCCAGCAGCCAAGACAGGGGGACTGAAGCTTTCTTT
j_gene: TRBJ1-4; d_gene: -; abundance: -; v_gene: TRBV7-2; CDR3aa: CASSFYGGLGEKLFF; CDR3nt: TGTGCCAGCAGCTTTTATGGCGGGTTGGGAGAAAAACTGTTTTTT
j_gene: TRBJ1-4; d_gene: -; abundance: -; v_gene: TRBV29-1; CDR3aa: CSVTGDREKLFF; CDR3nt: TGCAGCGTTACTGGTGATAGAGAAAAACTGTTTTTT
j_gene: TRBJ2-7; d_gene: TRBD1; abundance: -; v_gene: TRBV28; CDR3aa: CASSSNSGDRDQQYF; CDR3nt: TGTGCCAGCAGTTCCAATTCCGGGGACAGGGATCAGCAGTACTTC
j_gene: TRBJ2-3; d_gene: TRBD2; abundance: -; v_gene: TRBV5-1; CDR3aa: CASNPGGTSTDTQYF; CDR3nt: TGCGCCAGCAACCCGGGGGGGACAAGCACAGATACGCAGTATTTT
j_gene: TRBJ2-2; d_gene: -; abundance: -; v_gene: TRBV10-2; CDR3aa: CATSRTVNTGELFF; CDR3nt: TGCGCCACCTCCCGGACAGTTAACACCGGGGAGCTGTTTTTT
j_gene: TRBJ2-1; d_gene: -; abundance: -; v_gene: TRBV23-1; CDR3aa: CASSQSKASEAKGNEQFF; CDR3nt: TGCGCCAGCAGTCAATCGAAGGCTAGCGAGGCAAAAGGGAATGAGCAGTTCTTC
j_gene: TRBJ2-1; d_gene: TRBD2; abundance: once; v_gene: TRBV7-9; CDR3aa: CASEAGESSYNEQFF; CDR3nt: TGTGCCAGCGAAGCGGGGGAGAGCTCCTACAATGAGCAGTTCTTC
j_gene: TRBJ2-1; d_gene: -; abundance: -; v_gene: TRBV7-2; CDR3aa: CASSLGGLRNEQFF; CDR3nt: TGTGCCAGCAGCTTAGGCGGACTTAGAAATGAGCAGTTCTTC
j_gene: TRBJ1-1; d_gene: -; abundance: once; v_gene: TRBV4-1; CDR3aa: CASSHPQGGTEAFF; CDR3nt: TGCGCCAGCAGCCACCCCCAGGGAGGCACTGAAGCTTTCTTT
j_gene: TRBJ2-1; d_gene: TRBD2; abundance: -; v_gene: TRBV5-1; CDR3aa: CASSLASGGGINEQFF; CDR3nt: TGCGCCAGCAGCCTAGCAAGTGGGGGGGGTATCAATGAGCAGTTCTTC
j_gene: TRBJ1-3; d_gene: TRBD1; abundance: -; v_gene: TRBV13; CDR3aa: CASSFGDRRNTIYF; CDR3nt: TGTGCCAGCAGCTTTGGGGACAGGCGAAACACCATATATTTT
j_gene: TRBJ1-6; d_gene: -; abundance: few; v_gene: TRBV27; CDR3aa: CASSTPGGTNSPLHF; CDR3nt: TGTGCCAGCAGCACTCCGGGAGGCACTAATTCACCCCTCCACTTT
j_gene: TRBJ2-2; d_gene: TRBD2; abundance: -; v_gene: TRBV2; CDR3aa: CASSDGKRGNTGELFF; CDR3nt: TGTGCCAGCAGTGACGGGAAGCGGGGGAACACCGGGGAGCTGTTTTTT
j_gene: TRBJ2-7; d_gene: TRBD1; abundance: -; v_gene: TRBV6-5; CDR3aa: CASRETGKYEQYF; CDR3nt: TGTGCCAGCAGAGAGACAGGGAAATACGAGCAGTACTTC
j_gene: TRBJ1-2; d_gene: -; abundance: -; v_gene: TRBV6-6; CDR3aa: CASSRTDSYGYTF; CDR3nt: TGTGCCAGCAGTAGAACCGACTCATATGGCTACACCTTC
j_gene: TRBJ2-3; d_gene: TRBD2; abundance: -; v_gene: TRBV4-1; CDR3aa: CASSQDTGGVRDTQYF; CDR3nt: TGCGCCAGCAGCCAAGATACCGGGGGGGTAAGAGATACGCAGTATTTT
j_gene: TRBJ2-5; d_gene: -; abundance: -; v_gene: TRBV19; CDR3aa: CASSTPGETQYF; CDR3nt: TGTGCCAGTAGTACCCCGGGGGAGACCCAGTACTTC
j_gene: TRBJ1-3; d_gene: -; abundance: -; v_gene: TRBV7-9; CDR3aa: CASYYFKLGSGNTIYF; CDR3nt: TGTGCCAGCTACTACTTTAAGTTGGGCTCTGGAAACACCATATATTTT
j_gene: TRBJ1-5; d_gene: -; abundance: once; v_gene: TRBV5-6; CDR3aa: CASSLSTGQPQHF; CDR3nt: TGTGCCAGCAGCTTGAGTACGGGGCAGCCCCAGCATTTT
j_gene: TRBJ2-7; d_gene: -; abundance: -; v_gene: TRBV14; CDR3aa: CASSQDERGEQYF; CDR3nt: TGTGCCAGCAGCCAAGATGAAAGGGGCGAGCAGTACTTC
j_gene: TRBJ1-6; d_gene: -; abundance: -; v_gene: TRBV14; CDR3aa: CASSQGMRLQHSPLHF; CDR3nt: TGTGCCAGCAGCCAAGGTATGCGGCTCCAGCATTCACCCCTCCACTTT
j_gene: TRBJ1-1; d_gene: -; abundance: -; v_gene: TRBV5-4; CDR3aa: CASSTVGVTEAFF; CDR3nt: TGTGCCAGCAGCACCGTGGGAGTAACTGAAGCTTTCTTT
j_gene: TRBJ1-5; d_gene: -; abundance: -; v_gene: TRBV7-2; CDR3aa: CASSQTGNNQPQHF; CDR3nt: TGTGCCAGCAGTCAGACAGGAAATAATCAGCCCCAGCATTTT